This TCR beta chain was recorded in a study of blood T cell repertoires in COVID-19. Study-level information: Italy, Spain and the United States were the sources of the convalescent and acute COVID-19 samples. Nucleic acid was either cDNA or gDNA, and it came from T cells, B-cell-depleted T cells, or PBMCs.

This CDR3 has 14 residues. V lost 11 bases and J 0 bases, leaving 14 bases between the germline ends. Germline-derived CDR1 and CDR2 are MNHEY and SVGAGI. In the study's own analysis: Amplification of reference gene primers was used by the study to estimate nucleated cell counts. Sequencing used immunoSEQ multiplex PCR; TCRdb keeps in-frame clones, though not all of them. The DNA was the basis for D and trimming; V, J and clone size are from that table. Of tens of thousands of clones detected, roughly 87% appear once; the ten largest clones hold about 15%. The sequence derives from a male donor with acute or convalescent COVID-19. The V and J genes are TRBV6-5 and TRBJ1-3, with D possibly being TRBD1 (5 bases). The sample comprised peripheral blood. The CDR3 reads CASAPGNSGNTIYF. CDR3 nucleotide sequence: TGTGCCTCAGCACCAGGGAACTCTGGAAACACCATATATTTT.